The source of this TCR beta chain is a study of response to subunit inactivated influenza vaccine. TCRdb called the RT-PCR reads again in MiXCR, with one record for every CDR3 protein. This sample yields under 200,000 distinct CDR3 sequences, of which over 9.5% are seen a single time; approximately 30% belongs to the top ten. V was clipped by 4 bases and J by 7 bases, with 8 bases between them. The CDR3 contains 12 residues. Germline CDR1 reads LGHDT; CDR2 reads YNNKEL (reference sequence). The data were also submitted as part of a second study, on T cells expressing NK-cell markers. From that paper: With UMIs, 5'RACE template switching was used to make TCR beta cDNA.

The V gene is TRBV3-1, the J gene TRBJ1-5; no clear D gene. This receptor was identified in a man aged 50-59 years who received an inactivated influenza vaccine. The sample here was CD8+ T cells sorted from PBMCs, taken 11 to 12 days after vaccination. The CDR3 here is CASSRRNQPQHF. DNA for the CDR3: TGTGCCAGCAGCCGAAGGAACCAGCCCCAGCATTTT.